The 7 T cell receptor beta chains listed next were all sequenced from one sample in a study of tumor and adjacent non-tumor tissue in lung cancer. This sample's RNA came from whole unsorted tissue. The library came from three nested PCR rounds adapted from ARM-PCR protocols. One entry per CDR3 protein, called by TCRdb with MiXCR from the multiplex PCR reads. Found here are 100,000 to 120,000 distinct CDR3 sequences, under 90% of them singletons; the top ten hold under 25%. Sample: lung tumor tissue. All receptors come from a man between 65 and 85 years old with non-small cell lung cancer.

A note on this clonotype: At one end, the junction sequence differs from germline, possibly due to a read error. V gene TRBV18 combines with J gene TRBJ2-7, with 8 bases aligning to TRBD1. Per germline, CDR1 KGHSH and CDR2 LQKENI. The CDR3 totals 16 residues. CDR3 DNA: TGTGCCATCTCACTCGAGGGACAGGTCCTAGACTACGAGCAGTACTTT. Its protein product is CAISLEGQVLDYEQYF.

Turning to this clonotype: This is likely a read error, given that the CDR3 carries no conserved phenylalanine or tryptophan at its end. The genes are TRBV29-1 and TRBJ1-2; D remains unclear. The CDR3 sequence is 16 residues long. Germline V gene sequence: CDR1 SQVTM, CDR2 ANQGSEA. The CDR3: CNVVPFQSSGEDGYTL. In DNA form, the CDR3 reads TGCAACGTTGTCCCCTTTCAATCCTCGGGAGAAGATGGCTACACCCTT.

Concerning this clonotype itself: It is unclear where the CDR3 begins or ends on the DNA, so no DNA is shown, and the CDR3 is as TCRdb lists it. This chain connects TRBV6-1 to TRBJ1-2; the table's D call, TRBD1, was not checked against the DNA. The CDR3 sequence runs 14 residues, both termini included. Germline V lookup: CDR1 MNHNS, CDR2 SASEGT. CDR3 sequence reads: CARSFGQGNYGYTF.

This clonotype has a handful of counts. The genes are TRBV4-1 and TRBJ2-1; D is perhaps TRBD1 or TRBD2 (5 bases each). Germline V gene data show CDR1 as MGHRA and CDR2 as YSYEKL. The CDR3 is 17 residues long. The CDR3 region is CTNSLTHSGPLRKEQFF. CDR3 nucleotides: TGCACCAACAGCCTTACCCACTCGGGACCTTTGAGGAAAGAGCAGTTCTTC.

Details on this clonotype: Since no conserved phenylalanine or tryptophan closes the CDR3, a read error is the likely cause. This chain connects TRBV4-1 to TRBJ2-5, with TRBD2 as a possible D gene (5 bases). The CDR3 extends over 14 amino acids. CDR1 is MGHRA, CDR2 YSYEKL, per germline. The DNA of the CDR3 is TGCGCCAGCAGCCAACAATGCGGGCAAGAGACTCAGTACTGC. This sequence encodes CASSQQCGQETQYC.

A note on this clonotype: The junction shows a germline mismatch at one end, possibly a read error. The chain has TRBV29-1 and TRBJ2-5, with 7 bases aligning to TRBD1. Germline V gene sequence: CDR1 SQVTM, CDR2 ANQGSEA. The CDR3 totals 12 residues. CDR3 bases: TGCAGGGTTGAGACAGGGAGAGAGACCCAGTACTTC. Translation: CRVETGRETQYF.

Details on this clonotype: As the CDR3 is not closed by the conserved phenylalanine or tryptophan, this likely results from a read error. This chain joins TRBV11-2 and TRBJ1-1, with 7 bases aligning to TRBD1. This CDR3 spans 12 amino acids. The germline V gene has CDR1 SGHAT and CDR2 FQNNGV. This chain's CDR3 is CVSRKDRRDAFS. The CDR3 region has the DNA TGTGTCAGCAGAAAGGACAGGCGAGACGCTTTCTCT.